This T cell receptor (beta chain) was profiled in a study of cytomegalovirus exposure and HLA in healthy donors. Findings and limits, study-wide: A later look showed TCR association rates differing by HLA locus, highest for DRB1 and lowest for HLA-C.

PCR amplification relied on 60 Vbeta primers (plus 13 Jbeta primers). Clones were read by immunoSEQ multiplex PCR, and TCRdb kept only the in-frame ones, dropping some. The sample has fewer than 150,000 clones; roughly 14% are singletons. About this clone: Its specificity is unknown.

CDR1 and CDR2 from the germline V gene are SQVTM and ANQGSEA. The CDR3 runs to 14 residues. The junction had 3 bases not matched to a gene; V was cut back by 1 base and J by 2 bases. The rearrangement uses TRBV29-1 and TRBJ2-7; TRBD1 matches at 9 bases. Material for sequencing was PBMCs. This sequence was found in a young woman in good health and CMV-seronegative. DNA of the CDR3: TGCAGCGTTGAAGGGACAGGGGACGCCTACGAGCAGTACTTC. This sequence encodes CSVEGTGDAYEQYF.